These 21 T cell receptor beta chains were sequenced from one sample in a study of blood T cell repertoires in COVID-19. The method was immunoSEQ multiplex PCR; TCRdb's version includes in-frame clones alone and lacks a portion of them. The table shows about 440,000 clones, with around 88% occurring only once. Specimen: peripheral blood. The receptors were gathered from a woman aged 50 to 65 with COVID-19, enrolled during active disease.

This clone was counted only a few times. The chain carries TRBV5-1 and TRBJ2-7; 9 nucleotides align to TRBD1. This CDR3 has 14 amino acids. Germline CDR1 SGHRS, CDR2 YFSETQ. V was clipped by 4 bases and J by 3 bases; unmatched bases: 5. The CDR3 region has the DNA TGCGCCAGCAGCCTCTCGGGACAGGGCTACGAGCAGTACTTC. It yields the protein CASSLSGQGYEQYF.

The chain uses TRBV12-3 or TRBV12-4 and TRBJ1-2; no clear D gene. This CDR3 region has 11 residues. With 6 bases removed from V and 8 bases from J, the gap between germline ends came to 10 bases. The CDR3 protein is CASRSIWGYTF. The CDR3, as DNA: TGTGCCAGCAGGTCTATATGGGGCTACACCTTC.

The genes are TRBV5-6 and TRBJ1-1, with D unresolved. This CDR3 has 14 residues. From germline, CDR1 is SGHDT and CDR2 YYEEEE. Trimming removed 6 bases from V and 6 bases from J, with 18 bases in between. The chain's CDR3 is CASIPRGRGAEAFF. In DNA, the CDR3 is TGTGCCAGCATCCCCCGCGGTCGAGGCGCTGAAGCTTTCTTT.

This clone was picked up one time. The chain uses TRBV30 and TRBJ1-2; D is perhaps TRBD1 (6 bases). Germline-derived CDR1 and CDR2 are GTSNPN and SVGIG (reference sequence). Deletions cut 3 bases from V and 7 bases from J, with 27 bases between. CDR3 length: 17 residues. DNA for the CDR3: TGTGCCTGGAGAACCTTTTTCACTTCCGGGACACGCCGTGGCTACACCTTC. Residues: CAWRTFFTSGTRRGYTF.

CDR3 sequence reads: CASSRGGDEQFF. CDR3 coding DNA: TGTGCCAGCAGTCGGGGTGGAGATGAGCAGTTCTTC. The chain combines TRBV6-5 with TRBJ2-1; possible D gene TRBD2, 5 bases. The CDR3 has 12 amino acids. The V and J ends lost 5 bases and 8 bases respectively, with 10 bases between them. Germline-derived CDR1 and CDR2 are MNHEY and SVGAGI.

The chain joins TRBV28 to TRBJ1-1; TRBD1 aligns across 7 bases. Trimming took 9 bases from V and 1 from J; bases not matched to a gene: 5. The CDR3 has 13 amino acids. The germline V gene encodes CDR1 MDHEN and CDR2 SYDVKM. CDR3 bases: TGTGCCAGTAGAAACAGGGGGAACACTGAAGCTTTCTTT. It specifies CASRNRGNTEAFF.

This clone was counted only a few times. V is TRBV15 and J is TRBJ1-5; 10 nucleotides agree with TRBD1. CDR3 length equals 15 residues. Germline loops: CDR1 LNHNV, CDR2 YYDKDF (reference sequence). Germline trimming cut 0 bases from V and 7 bases from J; bases unmatched to any gene: 3. CDR3 sequence reads: CATSRDPDRGQPQHF. The CDR3 bases are TGTGCCACCAGCAGAGATCCGGACAGGGGGCAGCCCCAGCATTTT.

This chain connects TRBV7-2 to TRBJ1-2, with D maybe TRBD1 (5 bases). V shed 2 bases and J shed 7 bases, with 8 bases lying between them. Germline V CDR1 and CDR2: SGHTA, FQGNSA. The CDR3 spans 12 residues. The CDR3 nucleotides are TGTGCCAGCAGCTTACAGGGCGTTGGCTACACCTTC. Protein product: CASSLQGVGYTF.

J is TRBJ1-1 and V is TRBV18; TRBD1 is a possible D gene (5 bases). CDR1 is KGHSH, CDR2 LQKENI, per germline. V lost 2 bases and J lost 0, with 10 bases in between. This CDR3 comprises 15 residues. CDR3 amino acids: CASSPGAQMNTEAFF. CDR3 in DNA: TGTGCCAGCTCACCAGGGGCACAAATGAACACTGAAGCTTTCTTT.

This clone came up once. The chain employs TRBV5-4 and TRBJ1-3, with 7 bases identical to TRBD1. V gave up 4 bases and J gave up 5 bases; unmatched junction bases: 12. This CDR3 spans 16 amino acids. Germline V gene data show CDR1 as SGHNT and CDR2 as YYREEE (reference sequence). CDR3 sequence reads: CASSIQGFRHRNTIYF. The CDR3 DNA reads TGTGCCAGCAGCATACAGGGGTTTCGTCATAGAAACACCATATATTTT.

On this clone itself: This sample includes further DNA sequences coding for the same CDR3. This chain connects TRBV5-1 to TRBJ1-1; 7 bases fit TRBD1. The CDR3 has 14 residues. The trim removed 4 bases at V and 1 base at J, leaving 4 bases unmatched. Germline lookup yields CDR1 SGHRS and CDR2 YFSETQ. The CDR3 DNA follows: TGCGCCAGCAGCCACGGGACAGCGAACACTGAAGCTTTCTTT. Protein product: CASSHGTANTEAFF.

The V gene is TRBV6-4, the J gene TRBJ2-1; tentative D call: TRBD1 (5 bases). V was pared by 5 bases and J by 4 bases, with 18 bases between. This CDR3 has 16 residues. Per the germline V gene, CDR1 is MRHNA and CDR2 is SNTAGT. Written as DNA, the CDR3 is TGTGCCAGCAGTCACAGCAGGGCCTGGTCATACAATGAGCAGTTCTTC. Translation: CASSHSRAWSYNEQFF.

The chain carries TRBV5-4 and TRBJ1-2, with TRBD1 matching over 8 bases. V lost 2 bases to trimming and J lost 2 bases; unmatched junction nucleotides: 8. The CDR3 totals 16 residues. CDR1 and CDR2 from the germline V gene are SGHNT and YYREEE (reference sequence). The CDR3 is CASSFGQGLTNYGYTF. Written as DNA, the CDR3 is TGTGCCAGCAGCTTCGGACAGGGCCTGACAAACTATGGCTACACCTTC.

This rearrangement joins TRBV2 to TRBJ2-2; possibly TRBD2 for D (5 bases). Looked up from germline, CDR1 is SNHLY and CDR2 is FYNNEI. The CDR3 runs 14 residues. V was cut by 9 bases and J by 4 bases, with 15 bases left in between. The CDR3 DNA is TGTGCCAGGGGAGTAGCGCAGTCCACCGGGGAGCTGTTTTTT. This sequence encodes CARGVAQSTGELFF.

This sequence joins TRBV6-6 and TRBJ1-5, with 7 bases lining up with TRBD1. The CDR3 is 15 amino acids. With V trimmed by 3 bases and J by 4 bases, 6 bases remained unmatched. Per germline, CDR1 MNHNY and CDR2 SVGAGI (reference sequence). This CDR3 is CASSYGAGGNQPQHF. The CDR3 nucleotides read TGTGCCAGCAGTTATGGTGCAGGGGGTAATCAGCCCCAGCATTTT.

V gene TRBV30 combines with J gene TRBJ2-3, with 7 bases fitting TRBD2. Looked up from germline, CDR1 is GTSNPN and CDR2 is SVGIG (reference sequence). The CDR3 contains 15 residues. Losses at the gene ends were 0 bases for V and 2 bases for J; bases not matched to a gene: 5. The CDR3 DNA reads TGTGCCTGGAGTGTAGGTCTAGCGGCCACAGATACGCAGTATTTT. Amino acid sequence: CAWSVGLAATDTQYF.

The chain combines TRBV5-1 with TRBJ1-4; weak D call: TRBD1 (5 bases). The CDR3 is made up of 16 amino acids. V gave up 2 bases and J gave up 8 bases, with 19 bases separating them. Germline V CDR1 and CDR2: SGHRS, YFSETQ. The CDR3 protein is CASSFNGGYEGEKLFF. The CDR3 nucleotides are TGCGCCAGCAGCTTTAATGGGGGGTACGAGGGGGAAAAACTGTTTTTT.

This clone has more than one count but fewer than ten. The chain recombines TRBV6-5 with TRBJ1-5; 7 nucleotides match TRBD1. The V and J ends lost 5 bases and 3 bases, in that order; junction bases with no gene match: 4. The germline gives CDR1 MNHEY, CDR2 SVGAGI. The CDR3 consists of 14 residues. CDR3 sequence (DNA): TGTGCCAGCAGTCGCACAGGGGTCAATCAGCCCCAGCATTTT. Its protein is CASSRTGVNQPQHF.

This clone was seen more than once but under ten times. This rearrangement joins TRBV7-3 to TRBJ1-1; possible D gene TRBD1, 6 bases. The V end was cut by 5 bases, the J end by 7 bases, with 23 bases between. There are 16 residues in the CDR3. Germline values: CDR1 SGHTA, CDR2 FQGTGA. As DNA, the CDR3 is TGTGCCAGCAGCCTGATGAGGGGGATGGGGGCCCTTGAAGCTTTCTTT. Translation: CASSLMRGMGALEAFF.

V gene TRBV19 combines with J gene TRBJ1-5, with 8 bases aligning to TRBD1. CDR1 is LNHDA and CDR2 is SQIVND in the germline V gene (reference sequence). The CDR3 length is 17 residues. With 4 bases clipped from V and 1 base from J, the junction kept 9 bases outside the gene matches. The CDR3 DNA is TGTGCCAGTAGTAACAGGGGGGCAGTAGGCAGCAATCAGCCCCAGCATTTT. Amino acid sequence: CASSNRGAVGSNQPQHF.

This chain joins TRBV29-1 and TRBJ2-3; 8 bases agree with TRBD2. The length of the CDR3 is 14 residues. The ends lost 7 bases at V and 6 bases at J; junction bases unmatched: 12. CDR1 is SQVTM, CDR2 ANQGSEA, per germline. CDR3 sequence: CSARWAGGSDTQYF. CDR3 nucleotide sequence: TGCAGCGCCCGGTGGGCGGGGGGCTCGGATACGCAGTATTTT.